The text below deals with one T cell receptor beta chain. Its specificity is unknown. Only in-frame clones appear in the TCRdb table, and some are missing; sequencing was by immunoSEQ multiplex PCR. Found here are around 2,100,000 clones, over 85% of them singletons; the top ten hold around 1.2%. This entry is derived from a study of shared clonotypes between healthy human individuals. Study-wide results and limits: Approximately 5% was the fraction of naive CD4 clonotypes found shared across a handful of donors. At large depth, rarefaction still showed sorted-subset sequencing to be incomplete. Non-shared clonotypes showed lower generation probabilities than clonotypes common to all four donors.

The V end lost 0 bases, the J end lost 0 bases, and 9 bases lay between the germline ends. The V gene's germline CDR1 is MNHEY and CDR2 SVGAGI. The CDR3 length is 15 residues. The naive CD8 fraction comprised CD45RO-negative cells positively selected for CCR7 and excluded terminally differentiated effector memory CD45RA+ cells. The sequenced material came from naive CD8+ T cells sorted from blood. V gene TRBV6-5 combines with J gene TRBJ2-7, with D unclear. This clonotype was sampled from a man between 18 and 35 years old in good health. CDR3 sequence reads: CASSYSTPSSYEQYF. The CDR3 coding sequence is TGTGCCAGCAGTTACTCGACTCCTAGCTCCTACGAGCAGTACTTC.